These 29 T cell receptor beta chains were sequenced from one sample in a study of sequential checkpoint blockade in melanoma. Sequencing used immunoSEQ multiplex PCR; TCRdb keeps in-frame clones, though not all of them. The data show 40,000 or so clones, 86% seen once. Specified treatment: randomized to nivolumab then ipilimumab (arm A) or the reverse (arm B). The sample in question was CD8+ T cells sorted from blood (inferred from file names), obtained from a patient given nivolumab and ipilimumab in sequence. All receptors come from a human donor with melanoma.

The chain uses TRBV19 and TRBJ2-5; 7 bases are shared with TRBD2. Looked up from germline, CDR1 is LNHDA and CDR2 is SQIVND (reference sequence). The J segment lost 3 bases and the V segment lost 3 bases, leaving 4 bases of the junction unmatched. This CDR3 is 14 amino acids long. CDR3 DNA: TGTGCCAGTAGTATCGGGGCGGGGGAAGAGACCCAGTACTTC. It is translated as CASSIGAGEETQYF.

The rearrangement uses TRBV27 and TRBJ1-4; 8 positions agree with TRBD1. Germline loops: CDR1 MNHEY, CDR2 SMNVEV (reference sequence). The CDR3 loop spans 14 amino acids. V lost 4 bases to trimming and J lost 5 bases; unmatched junction nucleotides: 3. The CDR3 DNA sequence: TGTGCCAGCAGTTCGACAGGGGTCAATGAAAAACTGTTTTTT. It yields the protein CASSSTGVNEKLFF.

J is TRBJ2-2 and V is TRBV27; 9 nucleotides match TRBD2. Germline CDR1 reads MNHEY; CDR2 reads SMNVEV (reference sequence). The V segment lost 0 bases and the J segment 6 bases; nucleotides outside the gene matches: 8. The CDR3 has 17 amino acids. The CDR3 region is CASSLSPIAGDAGELFF. The CDR3 DNA sequence: TGTGCCAGCAGTTTATCGCCGATAGCGGGAGACGCCGGGGAGCTGTTTTTT.

V and J are TRBV29-1 and TRBJ1-2; 11 bases line up with TRBD1. V dropped 5 bases and J dropped 4; count of bases not matched to a gene: 3. The CDR3 has 13 residues. Looked up from germline, CDR1 is SQVTM and CDR2 is ANQGSEA. CDR3 amino acids: CSVPDRGLYGYTF. The CDR3 nucleotides read TGCAGCGTTCCGGACAGGGGGCTCTATGGCTACACCTTC.

The rearrangement links TRBV5-1 to TRBJ2-1; possible D gene TRBD2, 7 bases. The CDR3 has 17 amino acids. V was pared by 0 bases and J by 8 bases, with 21 bases between. The germline V gene has CDR1 SGHRS and CDR2 YFSETQ. The CDR3 protein is CASSLGGRERNGDEQFF. CDR3 nucleotides: TGCGCCAGCAGCTTGGGGGGGCGGGAGAGGAATGGGGATGAGCAGTTCTTC.

This chain uses TRBV10-2 with TRBJ1-2, with D possibly being TRBD1 (6 bases). Trimming pared 3 bases from V and 5 bases from J, leaving 16 bases between. CDR3 length: 15 residues. Germline V lookup: CDR1 WSHSY, CDR2 SAAADI. The CDR3 here is CASSDGTPERYGYTF. DNA of the CDR3: TGCGCCAGCAGTGATGGGACACCGGAGCGATATGGCTACACCTTC.

The V and J genes are TRBV7-9 and TRBJ2-7; D gene uncertain. Germline CDR1 SEHNR, CDR2 FQNEAQ (reference sequence). The CDR3 has 12 amino acids. V shed 3 bases and J shed 4 bases, with 7 bases lying between them. Written as DNA, the CDR3 is TGTGCCAGCAGCTTCTCTCCTTACGAGCAGTACTTC. Protein: CASSFSPYEQYF.

J is TRBJ1-4 and V is TRBV27, with TRBD1 identical over 11 bases. The CDR3 spans 15 residues. Germline lookup yields CDR1 MNHEY and CDR2 SMNVEV (reference sequence). Trimming removed 0 bases from V and 7 bases from J; junction bases left unmatched: 1. The CDR3 nucleotides read TGTGCCAGCAGTTTATCCGGGACAGGGGGTGAAAAACTGTTTTTT. Translated: CASSLSGTGGEKLFF.

J is TRBJ2-7 and V is TRBV5-8; weak D call: TRBD1 (5 bases). V was trimmed by 7 bases and J by 0 bases, leaving 14 bases between them. CDR1 and CDR2 from the germline V gene are SGHTS and YDEGEE. This CDR3 contains 14 residues. CDR3 bases: TGTGCCAGCGACGACAGTTATCTCTCCTACGAGCAGTACGTC. Its protein is CASDDSYLSYEQYV.

The sample holds one count of this clone. The chain recombines TRBV4-3 with TRBJ1-1; unclear D gene. The CDR3 consists of 14 residues. CDR1 and CDR2 (germline): LGHNA, YSLEER. Trimming left V 1 base short and J 8 bases short, with 14 bases between. CDR3 DNA: TGCGCCAGCAGCCAAGGGATTAACGGCGGGGAAGCTTTCTTT. This gives the protein CASSQGINGGEAFF.

About this clone itself: The identical CDR3 is also encoded by other nucleotide sequences in the sample. The chain uses TRBV2 and TRBJ1-3; TRBD1 is a possible D gene (6 bases). Germline V gene sequence: CDR1 SNHLY, CDR2 FYNNEI. Trimming stripped 7 bases from V and 4 bases from J, with 14 bases between. The CDR3 loop spans 14 amino acids. In DNA form, the CDR3 reads TGTGCCAGCACCACAGGGTCGGGCGGAAACACCATATATTTT. It yields the protein CASTTGSGGNTIYF.

Only a few counts were recorded for this clone. The chain recombines TRBV25-1 with TRBJ1-3; no clear D gene. The CDR3 length is 15 residues. Trimming stripped 1 base from V and 0 bases from J, with 7 bases between. Germline lookup yields CDR1 MGHDK and CDR2 SYGVNS. In nucleotides, the CDR3 is TGTGCCAGCAGTGAATTGGCGGGCTCTGGAAACACCATATATTTT. Protein product: CASSELAGSGNTIYF.

Concerning this clone: The same CDR3 can be traced to other DNA sequences in this sample. The rearrangement links TRBV9 to TRBJ1-2; 7 positions agree with TRBD1. The CDR3 covers 16 residues. V dropped 0 bases and J dropped 3; count of bases not matched to a gene: 8. CDR1 is SGDLS and CDR2 is YYNGEE in the germline V gene. The CDR3 DNA sequence: TGTGCCAGCAGCGTAGAAGATTCCAGGGGGTACTATGGCTACACCTTC. It specifies CASSVEDSRGYYGYTF.

The chain joins TRBV30 to TRBJ2-5; a possible D gene is TRBD2 (7 bases). CDR3 length equals 12 residues. Germline CDR1 and CDR2: GTSNPN and SVGIG (reference sequence). The CDR3 sequence is CAGARLAGAQYF. CDR3 nucleotide sequence: TGTGCGGGGGCCCGACTAGCCGGGGCCCAGTACTTC.

The rearrangement joins TRBV10-3 to TRBJ1-1; D remains ambiguous. This CDR3 spans 13 amino acids. Per the germline V gene, CDR1 is ENHRY and CDR2 is SYGVKD. The V end was cut by 9 bases, the J end by 1 base, with 12 bases between. CDR3 sequence: CAIRRAQNTEAFF. DNA for the CDR3: TGTGCCATTAGGCGGGCACAGAACACTGAAGCTTTCTTT.

This chain uses TRBV25-1 with TRBJ1-3; the D gene is possibly TRBD1 (6 bases). Trimming took off 5 bases at V and 2 bases at J, with 7 bases between the two ends. Germline assignment: CDR1 MGHDK and CDR2 SYGVNS. This CDR3 is built from 13 residues. The CDR3 sequence: CASSWTAGNTIYF. CDR3 in DNA: TGTGCCAGCAGTTGGACAGCTGGAAACACCATATATTTT.

V and J are TRBV21-1 and TRBJ2-2; TRBD2, the D gene given by the table, was not confirmed from the DNA. TRBV21-1 is noted as a pseudogene. The CDR3 has 17 amino acids. The chain's CDR3 is CASSKGSASGNTGELFF. CDR3 in DNA: TGTGCCAGCAGCAAAGGAAGTGCTAGCGGAAACACCGGGGAGCTGTTTTTT.

This chain connects TRBV28 to TRBJ2-7; 8 positions match TRBD2. The CDR3 extends over 16 amino acids. Germline V CDR1 and CDR2: MDHEN, SYDVKM. With V trimmed by 2 bases and J by 1 base, 7 bases remained unmatched. The CDR3 sequence is CASSLTTSGPSYEQYF. The CDR3 DNA reads TGTGCCAGCAGTTTAACCACTAGCGGTCCGTCCTACGAGCAGTACTTC. Combining the CDR3 with reference TRBV28 and TRBJ2-7 gives the whole variable domain DVKVTQSSRYLVKRTGEKVFLECVQDMDHENMFWYRQDPGLGLRLIYFSYDVKMKEKGDIPEGYSVSREKKERFSLILESASTNQTSMYLCASSLTTSGPSYEQYFGPGTRLTVT.

This sequence joins TRBV2 and TRBJ2-7; D call uncertain. Trimming removed 3 bases from V and 4 bases from J, with 7 bases in between. The CDR3 runs 12 residues. CDR1 and CDR2 (germline): SNHLY, FYNNEI. CDR3 sequence: CASSDLGYEQYV. The CDR3, as DNA: TGTGCCAGCAGTGATCTCGGGTACGAGCAGTACGTC.

This clone was picked up a small number of times. The gene calls are TRBV5-1 and TRBJ1-1; no clear D. The CDR3 is 13 residues long. Trimming pared 1 base from V and 1 base from J, leaving 5 bases between. Germline CDR1 and CDR2: SGHRS and YFSETQ. CDR3 in amino acids: CASSLIWNTEAFF. The DNA for the CDR3 is TGCGCCAGCAGCTTGATCTGGAACACTGAAGCTTTCTTT.

J is TRBJ2-7 and V is TRBV7-6; a weak D match, TRBD2 (6 bases). Germline V gene data show CDR1 as SGHVS and CDR2 as FNYEAQ. The CDR3 has 19 residues. The V end lost 7 bases, the J end lost 0 bases, and 28 bases lay between the germline ends. As DNA, the CDR3 is TGTGCCAGCACTCTTTATTCCGGGGGTAGAGGGGTCAGCTCCTACGAGCAGTACTTC. Its translation: CASTLYSGGRGVSSYEQYF.

The chain joins TRBV28 to TRBJ1-3; 11 nucleotides match TRBD1. The CDR3 has 13 amino acids. V gave up 8 bases and J gave up 8 bases; unmatched junction bases: 5. The germline V gene encodes CDR1 MDHEN and CDR2 SYDVKM. CDR3 residues: CASSDRGQYTIYF. For the CDR3, the DNA is TGTGCCAGCTCGGACAGGGGGCAGTACACCATATATTTT.

V usage is TRBV7-3 and J usage is TRBJ2-1, with TRBD2 matching 9 bases. This CDR3 is built from 15 residues. Germline V gene lookup returns CDR1 SGHTA and CDR2 FQGTGA. Losses at the gene ends were 3 bases for V and 0 bases for J; bases not matched to a gene: 0. The CDR3 DNA follows: TGTGCCAGCAGCTTTAGCGGGAGCTCCTACAATGAGCAGTTCTTC. This translates into CASSFSGSSYNEQFF.

This chain links TRBV30 with TRBJ2-1; a weak D match, TRBD2 (5 bases). This CDR3 has 13 amino acids. The V gene lost 7 bases and the J gene lost 6 bases, with 16 bases spanning the gap. Germline loops: CDR1 GTSNPN, CDR2 SVGIG (reference sequence). In DNA form, the CDR3 reads TGTGCCTCCGACTTATATGAGGGCAATGAGCAGTTCTTC. It specifies CASDLYEGNEQFF.

The chain joins TRBV19 to TRBJ2-5; 9 nucleotides line up with TRBD2. CDR1 and CDR2 (germline): LNHDA, SQIVND (reference sequence). The CDR3 totals 15 residues. The junction had 5 bases not matched to a gene; V was cut back by 1 base and J by 5 bases. The CDR3 nucleotides are TGTGCCAGTAGTATAGGGAATAGCGGGAGTGAGACCCAGTACTTC. It specifies CASSIGNSGSETQYF.

The V call is TRBV2, the J call TRBJ2-1; 13 bases are shared with TRBD2. V dropped 7 bases and J dropped 5; count of bases not matched to a gene: 5. The CDR3 is made up of 15 amino acids. Germline-derived CDR1 and CDR2 are SNHLY and FYNNEI. CDR3 nucleotide sequence: TGTGCCAGCACCGAAGGGACTAGCGGGAACAATGAGCAGTTCTTC. Its protein product is CASTEGTSGNNEQFF. The full variable domain, with the rest looked up from reference TRBV2 and TRBJ2-1, is EPEVTQTPSHQVTQMGQEVILRCVPISNHLYFYWYRQILGQKVEFLVSFYNNEISEKSEIFDDQFSVERPDGSNFTLKIRSTKLEDSAMYFCASTEGTSGNNEQFFGPGTRLTVL.

The chain carries TRBV7-3 and TRBJ2-1; D is perhaps TRBD2 (6 bases). The germline V gene has CDR1 SGHTA and CDR2 FQGTGA. The V end lost 4 bases, the J end lost 9 bases, and 10 bases lay between the germline ends. The CDR3 has 12 amino acids. The CDR3 DNA is TGTGCCAGCAGCTGGAGGGCGGGTGAGCAGTTCTTC. It is translated as CASSWRAGEQFF.

This chain uses TRBV19 with TRBJ2-1; the match to TRBD2 covers 7 bases. Unmatched junction bases numbered 6, after V lost 3 bases and J lost 4 bases. Per the germline V gene, CDR1 is LNHDA and CDR2 is SQIVND (reference sequence). The CDR3 sequence is 15 residues long. In DNA form, the CDR3 reads TGTGCCAGTAGTATGGGCGGGAGAACATACAATGAGCAGTTCTTC. This codes for CASSMGGRTYNEQFF.

The V gene is TRBV29-1, the J gene TRBJ2-7, with TRBD2 matching 15 bases. The CDR3 length is 14 residues. Germline V gene data show CDR1 as SQVTM and CDR2 as ANQGSEA. V was clipped by 3 bases and J by 3 bases; unmatched bases: 0. CDR3 in amino acids: CSVEGLAGGYEQYF. The CDR3 region has the DNA TGCAGCGTTGAGGGACTAGCGGGAGGCTACGAGCAGTACTTC.